This T cell receptor (beta chain) originates from a study of blood T cell repertoires in COVID-19. The CDR3 totals 15 residues. V dropped 3 bases and J dropped 5; count of bases not matched to a gene: 11. Germline V CDR1 and CDR2: SGDLS, YYNGEE. Across 24 US areas, participants ranged in age from about 18 to 100 years. Participants had their cohort set by participant-reported clinical history. Original handling: Amplification of reference gene primers was used by the study to estimate nucleated cell counts. Data came from immunoSEQ multiplex PCR; TCRdb stores just in-frame clones and leaves some out. Clone size and V and J calls were adopted from that table, with D and trimming inferred from the DNA. The data contain about 350,000 clones, approximately 89% of them singletons.

The TCR was taken from a woman aged 25 to 39 who had recovered from COVID-19. The chain recombines TRBV9 with TRBJ2-7, with TRBD1 identical over 7 bases. The specimen sequenced was PBMCs or T cells enriched from blood (not recorded which). CDR3 in amino acids: CASSELNTGVNEQYF. The CDR3 region has the DNA TGTGCCAGCAGCGAGTTAAACACAGGGGTAAACGAGCAGTACTTC.